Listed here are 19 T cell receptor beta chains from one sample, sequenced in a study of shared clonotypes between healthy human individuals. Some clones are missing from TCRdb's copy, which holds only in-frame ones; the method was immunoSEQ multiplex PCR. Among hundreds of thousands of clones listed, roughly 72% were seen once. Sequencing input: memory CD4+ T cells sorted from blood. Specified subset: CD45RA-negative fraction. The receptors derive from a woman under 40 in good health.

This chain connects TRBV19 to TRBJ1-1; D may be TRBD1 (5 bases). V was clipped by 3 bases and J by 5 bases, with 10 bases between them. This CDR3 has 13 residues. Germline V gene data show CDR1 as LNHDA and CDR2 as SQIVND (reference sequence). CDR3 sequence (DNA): TGTGCCAGTAGTATCGCCCGGGGGACTGAAGCTTTCTTT. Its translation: CASSIARGTEAFF.

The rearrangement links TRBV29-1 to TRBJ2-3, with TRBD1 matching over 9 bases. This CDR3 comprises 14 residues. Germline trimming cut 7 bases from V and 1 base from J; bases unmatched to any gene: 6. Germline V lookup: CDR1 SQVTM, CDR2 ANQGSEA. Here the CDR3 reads CSGLTGGGTDTQYF. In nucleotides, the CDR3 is TGCAGCGGCCTCACAGGGGGCGGCACAGATACGCAGTATTTT.

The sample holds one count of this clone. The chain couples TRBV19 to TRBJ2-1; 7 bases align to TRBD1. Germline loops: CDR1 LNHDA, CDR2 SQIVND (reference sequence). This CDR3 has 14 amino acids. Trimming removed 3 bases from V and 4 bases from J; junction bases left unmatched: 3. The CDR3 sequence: CASSMGQNYNEQFF. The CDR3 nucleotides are TGTGCCAGTAGTATGGGACAGAATTACAATGAGCAGTTCTTC.

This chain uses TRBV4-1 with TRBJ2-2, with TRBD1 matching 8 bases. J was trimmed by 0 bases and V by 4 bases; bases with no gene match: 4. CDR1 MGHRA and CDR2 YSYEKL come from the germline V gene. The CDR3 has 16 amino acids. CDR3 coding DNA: TGCGCCAGCAGCCGGGGACAGGCGTCGAACACCGGGGAGCTGTTTTTT. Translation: CASSRGQASNTGELFF.

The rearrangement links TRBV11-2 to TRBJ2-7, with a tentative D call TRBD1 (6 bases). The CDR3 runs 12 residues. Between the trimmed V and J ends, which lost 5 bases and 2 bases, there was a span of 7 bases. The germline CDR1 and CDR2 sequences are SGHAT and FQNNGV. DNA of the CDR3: TGTGCCAGCAGCCGACAGGCCTACGAGCAGTACTTC. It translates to CASSRQAYEQYF. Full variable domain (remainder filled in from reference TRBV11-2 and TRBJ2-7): EAGVAQSPRYKIIEKRQSVAFWCNPISGHATLYWYQQILGQGPKLLIQFQNNGVVDDSQLPKDRFSAERLKGVDSTLKIQPAKLEDSAVYLCASSRQAYEQYFGPGTRLTVT.

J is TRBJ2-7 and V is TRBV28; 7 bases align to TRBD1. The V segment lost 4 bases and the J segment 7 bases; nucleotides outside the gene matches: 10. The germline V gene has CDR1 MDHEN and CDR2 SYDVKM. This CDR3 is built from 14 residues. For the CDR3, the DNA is TGTGCCAGCAGTTCCGGAAGGGGGCGCGGAGAGCAGTACTTC. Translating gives CASSSGRGRGEQYF.

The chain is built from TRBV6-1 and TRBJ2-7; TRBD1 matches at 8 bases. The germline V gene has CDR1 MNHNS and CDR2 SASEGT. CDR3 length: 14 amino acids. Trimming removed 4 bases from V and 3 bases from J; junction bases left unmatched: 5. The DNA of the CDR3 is TGTGCCAGCAGTGGGGGACAGGAATTCTACGAGCAGTACTTC. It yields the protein CASSGGQEFYEQYF.

CDR3: CASSRTGGPDTQYF. Written as DNA, the CDR3 is TGTGCCAGCAGCAGGACAGGGGGGCCAGATACGCAGTATTTT. This chain links TRBV28 with TRBJ2-3, with 10 nucleotides matching TRBD1. The CDR3 has 14 amino acids. The junction had 4 bases not matched to a gene; V was cut back by 6 bases and J by 4 bases. Germline assignment: CDR1 MDHEN and CDR2 SYDVKM.

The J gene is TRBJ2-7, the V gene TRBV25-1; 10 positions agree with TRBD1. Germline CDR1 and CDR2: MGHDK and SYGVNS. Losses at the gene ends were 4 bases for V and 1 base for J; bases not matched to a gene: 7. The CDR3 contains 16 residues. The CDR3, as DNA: TGTGCCAGCAGTGTTCCGGGACAGGGGAAATCCTACGAGCAGTACTTC. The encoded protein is CASSVPGQGKSYEQYF.

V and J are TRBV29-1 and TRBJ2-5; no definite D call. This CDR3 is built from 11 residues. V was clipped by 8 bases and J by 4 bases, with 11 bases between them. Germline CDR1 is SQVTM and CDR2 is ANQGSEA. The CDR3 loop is CSPRIRETQYF. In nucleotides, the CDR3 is TGCAGCCCGAGGATCAGAGAGACCCAGTACTTC.

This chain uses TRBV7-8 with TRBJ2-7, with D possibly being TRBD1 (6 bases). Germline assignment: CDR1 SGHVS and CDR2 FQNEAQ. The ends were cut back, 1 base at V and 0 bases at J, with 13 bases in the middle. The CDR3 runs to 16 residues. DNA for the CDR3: TGTGCCAGCAGCTTAGTTGGGGGCAAGAGCTCCTACGAGCAGTACTTC. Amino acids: CASSLVGGKSSYEQYF.

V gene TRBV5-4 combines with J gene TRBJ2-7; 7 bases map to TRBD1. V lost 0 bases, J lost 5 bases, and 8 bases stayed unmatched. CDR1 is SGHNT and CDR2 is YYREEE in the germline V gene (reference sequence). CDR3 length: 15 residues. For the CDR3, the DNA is TGTGCCAGCAGCTTGGGACAGGGCCCAAGCCACGAGCAGTACTTC. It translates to CASSLGQGPSHEQYF. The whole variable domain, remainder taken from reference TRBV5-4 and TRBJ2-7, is ETGVTQSPTHLIKTRGQQVTLRCSSQSGHNTVSWYQQALGQGPQFIFQYYREEENGRGNFPPRFSGLQFPNYSSELNVNALELDDSALYLCASSLGQGPSHEQYFGPGTRLTVT.

The CDR3 DNA reads as TGTGCCTGGAGAAGCCAGGGGCGTGTTGGCGAGCAGTTCTTC. This sequence encodes CAWRSQGRVGEQFF. This chain connects TRBV30 to TRBJ2-1, with D tentatively TRBD1 (6 bases). V lost 3 bases and J lost 10, with 19 bases in between. Germline V gene data show CDR1 as GTSNPN and CDR2 as SVGIG (reference sequence). The CDR3 totals 14 residues. Using reference TRBV30 and TRBJ2-1 for the parts outside the CDR3, the full variable domain is SQTIHQWPATLVQPVGSPLSLECTVEGTSNPNLYWYRQAAGRGLQLLFYSVGIGQISSEVPQNLSASRPQDRQFILSSKKLLLSDSGFYLCAWRSQGRVGEQFFGPGTRLTVL.

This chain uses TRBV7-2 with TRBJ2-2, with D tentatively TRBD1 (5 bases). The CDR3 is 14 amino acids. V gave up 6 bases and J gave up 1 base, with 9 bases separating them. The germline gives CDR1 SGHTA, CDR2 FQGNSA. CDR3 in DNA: TGTGCCAGCAGGGTGACAGAGAACACCGGGGAGCTGTTTTTT. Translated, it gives CASRVTENTGELFF.

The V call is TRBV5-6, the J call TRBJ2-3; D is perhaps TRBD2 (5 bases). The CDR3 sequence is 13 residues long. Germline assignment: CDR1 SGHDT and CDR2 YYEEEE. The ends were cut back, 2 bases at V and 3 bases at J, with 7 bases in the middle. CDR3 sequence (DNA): TGTGCCAGCAGCTTAAGAGGGACAGATACGCAGTATTTT. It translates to CASSLRGTDTQYF.

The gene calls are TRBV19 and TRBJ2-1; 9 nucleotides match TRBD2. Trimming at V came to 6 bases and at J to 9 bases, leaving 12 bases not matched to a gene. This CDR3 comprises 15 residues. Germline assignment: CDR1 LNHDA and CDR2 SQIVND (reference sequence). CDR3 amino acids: CASRKTLAGRGEQFF. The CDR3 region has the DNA TGTGCCAGTAGGAAAACTCTAGCGGGGAGGGGTGAGCAGTTCTTC.

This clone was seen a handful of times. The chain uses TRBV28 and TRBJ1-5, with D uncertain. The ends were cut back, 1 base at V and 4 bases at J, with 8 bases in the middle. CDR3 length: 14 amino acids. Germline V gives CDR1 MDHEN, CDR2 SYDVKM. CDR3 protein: CASSLSAGNQPQHF. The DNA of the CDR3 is TGTGCCAGCAGTTTATCGGCGGGTAATCAGCCCCAGCATTTT.

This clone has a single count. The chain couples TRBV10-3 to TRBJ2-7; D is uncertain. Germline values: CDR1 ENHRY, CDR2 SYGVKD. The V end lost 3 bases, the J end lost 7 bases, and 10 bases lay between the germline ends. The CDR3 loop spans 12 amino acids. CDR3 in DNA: TGTGCCATCAGTGAAATAGGGCGTGAGCAGTACTTC. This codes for CAISEIGREQYF.

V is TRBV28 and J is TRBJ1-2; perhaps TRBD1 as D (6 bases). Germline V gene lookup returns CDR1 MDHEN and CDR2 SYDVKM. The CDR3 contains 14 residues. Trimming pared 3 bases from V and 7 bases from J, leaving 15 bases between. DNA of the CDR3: TGTGCCAGCAGTTTCGGGGGGCGCTTAGCTGGCTACACCTTC. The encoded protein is CASSFGGRLAGYTF.